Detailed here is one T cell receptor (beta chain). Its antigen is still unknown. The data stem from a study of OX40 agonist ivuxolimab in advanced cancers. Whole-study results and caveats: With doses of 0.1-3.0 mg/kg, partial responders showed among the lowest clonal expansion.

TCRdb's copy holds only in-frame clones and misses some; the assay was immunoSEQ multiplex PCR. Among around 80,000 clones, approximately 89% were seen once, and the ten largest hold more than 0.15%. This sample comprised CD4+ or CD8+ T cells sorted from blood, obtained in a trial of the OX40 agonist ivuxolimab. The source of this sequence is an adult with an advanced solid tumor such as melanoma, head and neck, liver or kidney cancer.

The CDR3 loop is CASSPGTGRDLNYGYTF. The CDR3 region has the DNA TGTGCCAGCAGCCCCGGGACAGGGAGAGATCTTAACTATGGCTACACCTTC. The V and J genes are TRBV5-8 and TRBJ1-2; TRBD1 aligns across 9 bases. The CDR3 sequence is 17 residues long. CDR1 and CDR2 (germline): SGHTS, YDEGEE. V gave up 4 bases and J gave up 1 base; unmatched junction bases: 11.